A selection of T cell receptor beta chains follows, all from one sample in a study of cytomegalovirus exposure and HLA in healthy donors. TCRdb's copy holds only in-frame clones and misses some; the assay was immunoSEQ multiplex PCR. The sample consists of about 170,000 clones, approximately 71% of them appearing once. Sequencing was performed on PBMCs. Source of these receptors: a woman aged 18 to 35 in good health and CMV-seropositive. The CDR3 runs from the conserved cysteine through the conserved F or W. The D gene is left open where the match is weak.

TRBV19,.,13,TRBJ2-7,CASRDRTNYEQYF
TRBV28,.,13,TRBJ2-5,CASSVLVQETQYF
TRBV7-3,TRBD1,15,TRBJ2-7,CASSSWTGAPYEQYF
TRBV19,.,12,TRBJ1-1,CASNSGRTEAFF
TRBV6-1,TRBD1,15,TRBJ1-3,CASSETGGSGNTIYF
TRBV4-2,TRBD2,15,TRBJ2-1,CASSSRLAGLNEQFF
TRBV6-4,TRBD1,14,TRBJ1-5,CASLDRGSNQPQHF
TRBV30,.,12,TRBJ1-5,CACPGPGQPQHF
TRBV28,TRBD2,17,TRBJ2-3,CASTVLLRGLATDTQYF
TRBV7-9,TRBD2,12,TRBJ2-7,CSSSGTIHEQYF
TRBV7-3,.,14,TRBJ2-3,CASSSGGNTDTQYF
TRBV30,.,12,TRBJ2-1,CAWSDGGNEQFF
TRBV6-1,.,12,TRBJ1-2,CASVEIDYGYTF
TRBV18,TRBD1,14,TRBJ1-2,CASSPEGAPHGYTF
TRBV5-1,.,13,TRBJ1-1,CASSLAAQGEAFF
TRBV27,TRBD2,14,TRBJ2-1,CASTWTSGANEQFF
TRBV6-4,TRBD2,17,TRBJ2-1,CASSDEPSGGAIDEQFF
TRBV5-1,.,13,TRBJ2-5,CASSLAPRETQYF
TRBV14,.,13,.,CASSQDLAYEQYF
TRBV7-6,TRBD1,15,TRBJ1-2,CASSLQGQGGRGYTF
TRBV30,.,13,TRBJ2-1,CAWSWAIDNEQFF
TRBV7-7,TRBD2,15,TRBJ2-1,CASSPGPAGATEQFF
TRBV6-5,.,15,TRBJ1-1,CASSHVGGDGTEAFF
TRBV30,.,12,TRBJ2-3,CAWSVHRGTQYF
TRBV7-8,.,16,TRBJ2-1,CASSLGRTLPYNEQFF
TRBV7-2,TRBD2,17,TRBJ2-3,CASSLELAERFTDTQYF
TRBV4-2,.,14,TRBJ2-5,CASSQDLAEETQYF
TRBV6-5,TRBD2,15,TRBJ2-1,CASSSRRAGDNEQFF
TRBV5-1,.,14,TRBJ1-1,CASSLVTGRSEAFF
TRBV9,.,14,TRBJ1-2,CASSVDGGTYGYTF
TRBV5-1,.,13,TRBJ1-2,CASTLQGSYGYTF
TRBV27,.,17,TRBJ1-6,CATTKSWPKNHNSPLHF
TRBV19,TRBD1,16,TRBJ2-7,CASSIVRTGNPHEQYF
TRBV19,.,14,TRBJ1-2,CASSPLGDNYGYTF
TRBV13,TRBD2,16,TRBJ2-3,CASSSTGRGGGDTQYF
TRBV5-5,.,15,TRBJ1-4,CASSFTGATNEKLFF
TRBV30,TRBD1,15,TRBJ1-4,CAWKTPGTGGEKLFF